This entry concerns a single T cell receptor (beta chain). The antigen remains undetermined. It was with 60 Vbeta and 13 Jbeta primers that the PCR ran. The method was immunoSEQ multiplex PCR; TCRdb's version includes in-frame clones alone and lacks a portion of them. The sample table includes approximately 110,000 clones. The sample comes from a study of cytomegalovirus exposure and HLA in healthy donors. V lost 4 bases, J lost 2 bases, and 17 bases lay in between. This CDR3 is 16 amino acids long. The V gene's germline CDR1 is LNHDA and CDR2 SQIVND (reference sequence). Findings and caveats of the study: V- and J-gene trimming in TCR beta was tied to a missense DCLRE1C variant by an analysis performed later. Associated with cytomegalovirus, according to the listing, were 150 to 200 TCR beta chains.

The chain links TRBV19 to TRBJ1-2; D unresolved. The sequenced material came from PBMCs. The TCR comes from a young man in good health and CMV-seronegative. This CDR3 is CASSRSNNDKNYGYTF. DNA for the CDR3: TGTGCCAGTAGTAGATCCAATAACGACAAGAACTATGGCTACACCTTC.